This T cell receptor beta chain was sequenced during a study of blood T cell repertoires in COVID-19. Study at large: Acute-phase and convalescent COVID-19 samples originated in the United States, Italy and Spain. PBMCs, B-cell-depleted T cells, or T cells were the source of the cDNA or gDNA that made up the material.

As to this clone: At one end the junction does not follow the germline gene, possibly because of a read error.

Germline V gene data show CDR1 as KGHSH and CDR2 as LQKENI. This CDR3 has 13 residues. Authors' analysis steps: Amplifying reference gene primers gave estimates of nucleated cell counts. Generated by immunoSEQ multiplex PCR, the TCRdb table keeps only in-frame clones and is missing some. V and J calls and clone size are as listed in that table; D and trimming were resolved from the DNA. The repertoire consists of 300,000 to 450,000 clones, with more than 85% occurring once and the leading ten covering over 2.5%. The sequenced material came from peripheral blood. The chain links TRBV18 to TRBJ2-7; 8 nucleotides match TRBD1. This receptor was taken from a human donor in a cohort sampled during active COVID-19. The DNA of the CDR3 is TGTGCCAGCTCACCCCTGCGGGGACAGGAGGTTAACTTC. Its protein is CASSPLRGQEVNF.